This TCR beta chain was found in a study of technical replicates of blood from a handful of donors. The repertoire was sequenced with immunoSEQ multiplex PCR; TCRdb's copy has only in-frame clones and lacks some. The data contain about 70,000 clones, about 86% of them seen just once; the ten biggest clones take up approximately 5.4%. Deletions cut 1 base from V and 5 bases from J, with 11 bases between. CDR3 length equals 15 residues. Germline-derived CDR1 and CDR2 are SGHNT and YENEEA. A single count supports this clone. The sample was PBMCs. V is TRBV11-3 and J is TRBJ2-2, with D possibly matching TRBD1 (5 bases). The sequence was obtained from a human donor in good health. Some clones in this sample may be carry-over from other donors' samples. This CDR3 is CASSLVGEETGELFF. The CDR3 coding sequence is TGTGCCAGCAGCTTAGTAGGGGAAGAGACCGGGGAGCTGTTTTTT.